This is a list of T cell receptor beta chains from one sample in a study of shared clonotypes between healthy human individuals. The table came from immunoSEQ multiplex PCR; TCRdb's copy has only in-frame clones and leaves some out. The data show 150,000 to 200,000 clones, 90% to 95% seen once. The sample was naive CD4+ T cells sorted from blood. The origin of the receptors is a woman in her 30s in good health. The CDR3 runs from the conserved cysteine through the conserved F or W. The D gene is left open where the match is weak. Size tells how often a clone was seen (once, few, many) or the class of an expanded clone, and some rows leave it out.

j_gene,d_gene,abundance,v_gene,CDR3aa,CDR3nt
TRBJ1-5,NA,NA,TRBV4-1,CASSQRTAGDQPQHF,TGCGCCAGCAGCCAACGAACCGCGGGCGACCAGCCCCAGCATTTT
TRBJ1-1,TRBD1,NA,TRBV27,CASRRQGSNTEAFF,TGTGCCAGCAGAAGACAGGGATCGAACACTGAAGCTTTCTTT
TRBJ2-1,TRBD2,NA,TRBV4-1,CASSQGPAGGYNEQFF,TGCGCCAGCAGCCAGGGCCCAGCGGGAGGTTACAATGAGCAGTTCTTC
TRBJ2-7,NA,NA,TRBV7-6,CASSHNTVVSEQYF,TGTGCCAGCAGCCATAACACGGTGGTAAGCGAGCAGTACTTC
TRBJ2-3,NA,NA,TRBV5-1,CASSLGSTSTDTQYF,TGCGCCAGCAGCTTGGGGTCAACTAGCACAGATACGCAGTATTTT
TRBJ1-2,TRBD1,NA,TRBV19,CASSINRGRLRGYTF,TGTGCCAGTAGTATCAACAGGGGGCGCCTCCGTGGCTACACCTTC
TRBJ1-1,TRBD1,once,TRBV29-1,CSVEARTGNTEAFF,TGCAGCGTTGAAGCCCGGACAGGGAACACTGAAGCTTTCTTT
TRBJ2-3,TRBD2,NA,TRBV7-2,CASRTSGTDTQYF,TGTGCCAGCAGGACTAGCGGCACAGATACGCAGTATTTT
TRBJ1-1,TRBD1,NA,TRBV29-1,CSVAPRGRGDTEAFF,TGCAGCGTTGCGCCCAGGGGGCGTGGGGACACTGAAGCTTTCTTT
TRBJ1-5,TRBD1,NA,TRBV7-9,CASSPEVGGTGLGQPQHF,TGTGCCAGCAGCCCAGAGGTGGGGGGGACAGGGCTCGGGCAGCCCCAGCATTTT
TRBJ2-7,NA,NA,TRBV11-3,CASSSNYEQYF,TGTGCCAGCAGCTCCAACTACGAGCAGTACTTC
TRBJ1-1,NA,NA,TRBV6-5,CASSSWTDGNTEAFF,TGTGCCAGCAGTAGCTGGACAGACGGGAACACTGAAGCTTTCTTT
TRBJ2-7,NA,NA,TRBV28,CASSLSAPEGEQYF,TGTGCCAGCAGTTTAAGTGCGCCCGAGGGCGAGCAGTACTTC
TRBJ1-6,NA,once,TRBV5-1,CASSLGDTTYNSPLHF,TGCGCCAGCAGCTTGGGTGATACCACCTATAATTCACCCCTCCACTTT
TRBJ1-4,NA,NA,TRBV4-1,CASSQDIFVKLFF,TGCGCCAGCAGCCAAGACATTTTTGTGAAACTGTTTTTT
TRBJ2-5,NA,NA,TRBV2,CAIQSLGGDQETQYF,TGTGCCATCCAGAGCCTGGGAGGAGACCAAGAGACCCAGTACTTC
TRBJ2-3,NA,NA,TRBV15,CATSRDAGQMSADTQYF,TGTGCCACCAGCAGAGACGCGGGACAGATGTCCGCAGATACGCAGTATTTT
TRBJ1-2,TRBD1,NA,TRBV28,CASRARGNYGYTF,TGTGCCAGCCGAGCCAGGGGGAACTATGGCTACACCTTC
TRBJ2-7,NA,NA,TRBV28,CASSSLPPSYEQYF,TGTGCCAGCAGTTCCCTACCCCCATCCTACGAGCAGTACTTC
TRBJ1-1,NA,once,TRBV5-1,CASRQQEVGTEAFF,TGCGCCAGCAGGCAACAGGAGGTTGGCACTGAAGCTTTCTTT
TRBJ2-7,NA,few,TRBV18,CASSPGDAIYEQYF,TGTGCCAGCTCACCGGGGGATGCAATCTACGAGCAGTACTTC
TRBJ2-6,NA,NA,TRBV10-1,CASSAFSDAGANVLTF,TGCGCCAGCAGCGCCTTCTCCGATGCTGGGGCCAACGTCCTGACTTTC
TRBJ2-7,TRBD2,NA,TRBV5-1,CASSPSGLAGVGEQYF,TGCGCCAGCAGCCCCTCGGGACTAGCGGGAGTGGGCGAGCAGTACTTC
TRBJ1-2,TRBD1,NA,TRBV9,CASSVAPTGGGYGYTF,TGTGCCAGCAGCGTAGCCCCTACAGGGGGCGGCTATGGCTACACCTTC
TRBJ2-7,NA,NA,TRBV4-1,CASSQDQRQVSSYEQYF,TGCGCCAGCAGCCAAGACCAGAGACAGGTGAGCTCCTACGAGCAGTACTTC
TRBJ2-1,TRBD2,NA,TRBV18,CASSPPGLAGALYNEQFF,TGTGCCAGCTCACCACCGGGACTAGCGGGAGCTCTCTACAATGAGCAGTTCTTC
TRBJ2-7,TRBD1,NA,TRBV28,CASRTQGVFYEQYF,TGTGCCAGCAGAACACAGGGGGTATTCTACGAGCAGTACTTC
TRBJ2-2,TRBD2,NA,TRBV7-2,CASSLEAVAGGLTGELFF,TGTGCCAGCAGCTTAGAAGCGGTGGCGGGAGGGCTCACCGGGGAGCTGTTTTTT